What follows is one T cell receptor beta chain and its context. The data originate from a study of cytomegalovirus exposure and HLA in healthy donors. There are 16 residues in the CDR3. CDR1 and CDR2 from the germline V gene are SGHTA and FQGNSA. Trimming shortened V by 5 bases and J by 0 bases, and 16 bases separated the two germline ends. PCR was performed using 60 Vbeta and 13 Jbeta primers. Some clones are missing from TCRdb's copy, which holds only in-frame ones; the method was immunoSEQ multiplex PCR. The sample carries about 160,000 clones, 81% recorded once. All donors participated as healthy donors of bone marrow.

Sequencing was performed on PBMCs. The rearrangement links TRBV7-2 to TRBJ1-2, with D tentatively TRBD1 (5 bases). The TCR was taken from a woman between 45 and 65 years old in good health and CMV-seronegative. CDR3 DNA sequence: TGTGCCAGCAGCCGGCGGGGGGAGCCTTCTAACTATGGCTACACCTTC. Residues: CASSRRGEPSNYGYTF.